The clone carrying this T cell receptor (beta chain) has just one count. Its cognate antigen is unknown. The data were obtained in a study of radiation and T cells in renal cell carcinoma. General study results and limits: No pretreatment tumor biopsies were available for baseline clonotypes. From baseline, blood top tumor clonotypes peaked at 2 weeks post-radiation.

Profiling relied on immunoSEQ multiplex PCR, and the TCRdb table lists in-frame clones only, not all of them. In the table there are 94,000 or so clones, 82% of which are singletons. Trimming stripped 5 bases from V and 5 bases from J, with 10 bases between. There are 13 residues in the CDR3. The germline V gene encodes CDR1 SGHVS and CDR2 FNYEAQ. As for time point: baseline pretreatment blood. Indicated treatment: 15 Gy SBRT to primary tumor, nephrectomy 4 weeks later. Serial blood draws occurred at baseline and 2 and 4 weeks post-SBRT. This renal cell carcinoma was of the clear cell type. The sequence was obtained from a man aged 55 to 69 with renal cell carcinoma. This chain connects TRBV7-6 to TRBJ1-5, with no clear D. The specimen was blood, collected from a patient whose treatment included radiotherapy and nephrectomy. CDR3 sequence reads: CASSNSVDQPQHF. In nucleotides, the CDR3 is TGTGCCAGCAGCAACTCGGTTGATCAGCCCCAGCATTTT.